This passage covers 3 T cell receptor beta chains from one sample sequenced in a study of graft-versus-host responses after intestinal transplantation. Assay used: immunoSEQ multiplex PCR; TCRdb lists only in-frame clones, some missing. The sample holds fewer than 30,000 clones, around 94% seen once. Sequenced here: PBMCs, sampled nearly 31 days after intestinal transplant. Every receptor here comes from a human patient who received an intestinal transplant, so some T cells may come from the graft donor.

The genes are TRBV5-1 and TRBJ2-7; D possibly corresponds to TRBD2 (5 bases). Trimming removed 0 bases from V and 7 bases from J, with 20 bases in between. Per the germline V gene, CDR1 is SGHRS and CDR2 is YFSETQ. The CDR3 loop spans 16 amino acids. CDR3 nucleotides: TGCGCCAGCAGCTTGGGGGCTGGCGGACTCGCTAATGAGCAGTACTTC. Translating gives CASSLGAGGLANEQYF. The entire variable domain, with the rest obtained from reference TRBV5-1 and TRBJ2-7, is as follows: KAGVTQTPRYLIKTRGQQVTLSCSPISGHRSVSWYQQTPGQGLQFLFEYFSETQRNKGNFPGRFSGRQFSNSRSEMNVSTLELGDSALYLCASSLGAGGLANEQYFGPGTRLTVT.

The CDR3 region has the DNA TGTGCCAGCTCAACCAGGGACACAGATACGCAGTATTTT. Its translation is CASSTRDTDTQYF. V usage is TRBV6-5 and J usage is TRBJ2-3, with a tentative D call TRBD1 (5 bases). CDR3 size: 13 residues. Germline CDR1 is MNHEY and CDR2 is SVGAGI. Deletions cut 8 bases from V and 2 bases from J, with 11 bases between.

This clone was detected only once. This sequence joins TRBV30 and TRBJ2-7, with 8 bases fitting TRBD1. Trimming cost V 0 bases and J 2 bases; bases outside gene matches: 3. The CDR3 length is 14 residues. Germline lookup yields CDR1 GTSNPN and CDR2 SVGIG (reference sequence). CDR3 nucleotides: TGTGCCTGGAGTGTAGGCAGGGGGCCCTACGAGCAGTACTTC. As protein: CAWSVGRGPYEQYF. The variable domain in full, with the rest retrieved from reference TRBV30 and TRBJ2-7, is SQTIHQWPATLVQPVGSPLSLECTVEGTSNPNLYWYRQAAGRGLQLLFYSVGIGQISSEVPQNLSASRPQDRQFILSSKKLLLSDSGFYLCAWSVGRGPYEQYFGPGTRLTVT.